The clone carrying this T cell receptor (beta chain) came up a few times. The antigen is undetermined. The data originate from a study of T cells after yellow fever vaccination. The wider study: Fractions with few cells were prepared using SMART-Seq v4 Ultra Low Input. Points from the study as a whole: Clonotypes appearing in both CD4 and CD8 compartments existed, and their share was small. In post-booster samples, most primary-vaccination clones reappeared (approximately 95% CD4, roughly 90% CD8).

TCRdb re-called the 5' RACE reads with MiXCR, one entry per CDR3 protein. The repertoire holds 240,000 or so distinct CDR3 sequences, less than 8.5% seen once, with 0.85% in the top ten. Per germline, CDR1 ENHRY and CDR2 SYGVKD. V was pared by 4 bases and J by 3 bases, with 4 bases of the junction left unmatched. The CDR3 runs to 15 residues. The chain recombines TRBV10-3 with TRBJ2-2; the match to TRBD2 covers 8 bases. The material was CD4+ T cells sorted from PBMCs, obtained 15 days after the yellow fever booster vaccination. The clonotype comes from a man aged 30 to 39 who received the YFV17D yellow fever vaccine. DNA of the CDR3: TGTGCCATCAGTGGGTCTAGCGGGTACACCGGGGAGCTGTTTTTT. The encoded protein is CAISGSSGYTGELFF.